This T cell receptor beta chain was sequenced during a study of T cell repertoires in aging, cancer and after chemotherapy. About the study: Healthy donor repertoires were recorded over several months to years and showed clear clonal overlap. The study's findings and limits: Median generation probability rose over the chemotherapy interval in each cancer cohort, suggesting rebound thymic output.

A mixed TRB-A/B primer pool amplified rearranged TRB by multiplex touch-down PCR. TCRdb independently ran MiXCR on the multiplex PCR reads; one entry per CDR3 protein. The repertoire has about 12,000 distinct CDR3 sequences, under 35% of them found once; the top ten carry around 9.1%. The template was genomic DNA from peripheral blood, not RNA. On this clonotype: Its antigen remains unidentified. Sequence at one end of the junction differs from germline and may be a read error.

The sequenced material came from blood. The TCR originated in a human donor in good health. The donor label of this sample is uncertain.

This CDR3 reads CSSSIEWDRAQGTQYF. The CDR3 nucleotides read TGTTCCAGTAGTATAGAATGGGACAGGGCCCAGGGGACGCAGTATTTT. The chain uses TRBV19 and TRBJ2-3; 9 bases map to TRBD1. Germline loops: CDR1 LNHDA, CDR2 SQIVND (reference sequence). This CDR3 contains 16 residues.